Listed below are T cell receptor beta chains from one sample, sequenced in a study of blood T cells in healthy people across ages. TCRdb re-called the 5' RACE reads through MiXCR, storing one row per CDR3 protein. Among around 870,000 distinct CDR3 sequences, around 30% were seen once, and the ten largest hold roughly 17%. The sequenced sample consisted of blood. These receptors were taken from a woman of 80 years or more in good health. The CDR3 runs from the conserved cysteine through the conserved F or W. Each record gives: D gene, clone size, CDR3 length, V gene, J gene, CDR3 DNA, CDR3 protein. The D gene is left open where the match is weak. Clone size is given for some rows only: seen once, a few or many times, or a class if the clone is expanded.

-	-	13	TRBV6-2/TRBV6-3	TRBJ1-1	TGTGCCAGCAGTTACTCGATGGACACTGAAGCTTTCTTT	CASSYSMDTEAFF
-	many	14	TRBV7-2	TRBJ2-4	TGTGCCAGCAGCTTAGATCGGAGGGGAAACATTCAGTACTTC	CASSLDRRGNIQYF
TRBD2	-	15	TRBV6-2/TRBV6-3	TRBJ2-1	TGTGCCAGCAGTTACAGCGGGACCTCTTGGAATGAGCAGTTCTTC	CASSYSGTSWNEQFF
-	few	14	TRBV7-8	TRBJ2-3	TGTGCCAGCAGCTTATCTGCGGGCACAGATACGCAGTATTTT	CASSLSAGTDTQYF
TRBD2	many	15	TRBV20-1	TRBJ2-5	TGCAGTGCTAGCCGAGGTCGCGGGGGGGCAGAGACCCAGTACTTC	CSASRGRGGAETQYF
-	many	14	TRBV6-6	TRBJ2-7	TGTGCCAGCAGTTTTGGCGCCCCCTGGGGCGAGCAGTACTTC	CASSFGAPWGEQYF
TRBD1	-	16	TRBV7-6	TRBJ2-5	TGTGCCAGCAGCCGCACGACGACAGGGGAGCGAAATGAGCAGTACTTC	CASSRTTTGERNEQYF
-	-	13	TRBV2	TRBJ1-4	TGTGCCAGCAGAGGAGGGCCTAATGAAAAACTGGTTTTT	CASRGGPNEKLVF
-	many	14	TRBV29-1	TRBJ1-4	TGCAGCGTAGTGAAAGTCGAGAGTAATGAAAAACTGTTTTTT	CSVVKVESNEKLFF
TRBD2	many	15	TRBV6-1	TRBJ2-1	TGTGCCAGCAGTACTAGCGGGGGGGCCAACAATGAGCAGTTCTTC	CASSTSGGANNEQFF
-	many	12	TRBV9	TRBJ2-5	TGTGCCAGCAGCGGACCTGGAGAGACCCAGTACTTC	CASSGPGETQYF
TRBD1	many	15	TRBV6-2/TRBV6-3	TRBJ1-2	TGTGCCAGCAGTTGGACAGGGGTGGATAACTATGGCTACACCTTC	CASSWTGVDNYGYTF
-	few	15	TRBV20-1	TRBJ1-1	TGCAGTGCTCGAAGGCAGCGGCGGGGGGGGACTGAAGCTTTCTTT	CSARRQRRGGTEAFF
-	-	14	TRBV4-3	TRBJ2-7	TGCGCCAGCAGCCGGATGGGGGGTCCCAATGAGCAGTACTTC	CASSRMGGPNEQYF
-	many	15	TRBV30	TRBJ2-5	TGTGCCTGGAGTCCAGGGAGTGGGGGGCAAGAGACCCAGTACTTC	CAWSPGSGGQETQYF
-	many	14	TRBV5-1	TRBJ2-7	TGCGCCAGCAGCTTGGATCCAGGGTATTACGAGCAGTACTTC	CASSLDPGYYEQYF
TRBD2	-	20	TRBV27	TRBJ2-7	TGTGCCAGCAGTATGAGACCACTGGGACTAGCGGGAGTTATGTCCTACGAGCAGTACTTC	CASSMRPLGLAGVMSYEQYF
-	-	15	TRBV6-5	TRBJ2-1	TGTGCCAGCAGCCCGACGGGACTTCGGTACAATGAGCAGTTCTTC	CASSPTGLRYNEQFF
-	-	18	TRBV6-2/TRBV6-3	TRBJ1-2	TGTGCCAGCAGTTACTCGAGTAGAGGCGGCAGGGGAGTCGGTGGCTACACCTTC	CASSYSSRGGRGVGGYTF
TRBD1	many	14	TRBV4-3	TRBJ2-7	TGCGCCAGCAGCCGACAGGGAAGCCCTAACGAGCAGTACTTC	CASSRQGSPNEQYF
-	many	14	TRBV6-2/TRBV6-3	TRBJ2-7	TGTGCCAGCAGTTACTCGCAGGTCACCTACGAGCAGTACTTC	CASSYSQVTYEQYF
TRBD2	-	18	TRBV5-1	TRBJ2-2	TGCGCCAGCAGCCCTTGGACTAGCGGGATATGGAACACCGGGGAGCTGTTTTTT	CASSPWTSGIWNTGELFF
TRBD2	-	18	TRBV7-2	TRBJ2-1	TGTGCCAGCAGCTTAGCGCGACTAGCGGGGTCCAACCACAATGAGCAGTTTTTC	CASSLARLAGSNHNEQFF
TRBD2	-	15	TRBV7-6	TRBJ2-1	TGTGCCAGCAGCTCTCTAGCGGGGACCTACAATGAGCAGTTCTTC	CASSSLAGTYNEQFF
-	many	12	TRBV20-1	TRBJ1-1	TGCAGTCCAAAGACAGGGAACACTGAAGCTTTCTTT	CSPKTGNTEAFF
-	few	16	TRBV11-2	TRBJ1-2	TGTGCCAGCAGCTTAGGGCAGGGGACACCTAACTATGGCTACACCTTC	CASSLGQGTPNYGYTF
TRBD1	-	15	TRBV15	TRBJ1-2	TGTGCCACCAGCAGAGATTGGCAGGGGGCTTATGGCTGCACCTTC	CATSRDWQGAYGCTF
TRBD1	many	15	TRBV24-1	TRBJ2-5	TGTGCCACCAGTGATTCGGGACAGGGGATCGAGACCCAGTACTTC	CATSDSGQGIETQYF
TRBD2	few	18	TRBV4-1	TRBJ2-3	TGCGCCAGCAGCCACTATAGCGGGGGGACTATTCCTACAGATACGCAGTATTTT	CASSHYSGGTIPTDTQYF
-	-	14	TRBV7-9	TRBJ2-7	TGTGCCAGCAGCTCAAGGACAGAGGACTACGAGCAGTACTTC	CASSSRTEDYEQYF
TRBD1	many	14	TRBV7-2	TRBJ1-2	TGTGCCAGCAGCTTAGTCGGACAGGACTATGGCTACACCTTC	CASSLVGQDYGYTF
TRBD2	many	14	TRBV7-8	TRBJ2-1	TGTGCCAGCAGCTTTTCGGGGGGGCAGAATGAGCAGTTCTTC	CASSFSGGQNEQFF
TRBD2	few	17	TRBV20-1	TRBJ2-4	TGCAGTGCTAGAGATCAACTAGCGGGGGGCCGGGGAAACATTCAGTACTTC	CSARDQLAGGRGNIQYF
TRBD1	many	14	TRBV4-3	TRBJ1-1	TGCGCCAGCAGCCAAGATCGGCGGGACAGTGAAGCTTTCTTT	CASSQDRRDSEAFF
TRBD1	once	16	TRBV11-2	TRBJ2-3	TGTGCCAGCAGCTTCAGCGGGCAGGGGGCGACAGATACGCAGTATTTT	CASSFSGQGATDTQYF
-	few	16	TRBV27	TRBJ2-7	TGTGCCAGCAGACCAGGTGGGGGCCGCGAGTCGAGAGGGCAGTACTTC	CASRPGGGRESRGQYF
-	-	13	TRBV5-1	TRBJ1-5	TGCGCCAGCAGCTTGGATATCGGGCAGCCCCGGCATTTT	CASSLDIGQPRHF
-	few	12	TRBV11-2	TRBJ2-2	TGTGCCAGCAGCTTATTTTCGGGGGAGCTGTTTTTT	CASSLFSGELFF
-	few	14	TRBV7-6	TRBJ1-1	TGTGCCAGCAGCAGAACCAGGGCCGACACTGAAGCTTTCTTT	CASSRTRADTEAFF
-	many	13	TRBV7-9	TRBJ2-3	TGTGCCAGCAGCTTAGCAGCGACAGATACGCAGTATTTT	CASSLAATDTQYF
-	-	14	TRBV27	TRBJ2-1	TGTGCCAGCTTAAGGGCGGGGTCCTACAATGAGCAGTTCTTC	CASLRAGSYNEQFF
TRBD1	-	17	TRBV6-6	TRBJ1-1	TGTGCCAGCAGTCCACGACAGGGGGCGAGGATGAACACTGAAGCTTTCTTT	CASSPRQGARMNTEAFF
TRBD2	many	15	TRBV14	TRBJ2-1	TGTGCCAGCAGCCGTGTCGGGGGGGGCTACAATGAGCAGTTCTTC	CASSRVGGGYNEQFF
-	many	14	TRBV15	TRBJ2-5	TGTGCCACCAGCAGCCAGCTAGCGTTAGAGACCCAGTACTTC	CATSSQLALETQYF
TRBD1	many	15	TRBV20-1	TRBJ1-2	TGCAGTGCGAGAGAAGGGACAGGGAGGGTCTATGGCTACACCTTC	CSAREGTGRVYGYTF
-	few	12	TRBV28	TRBJ1-2	TGTGCCTCCGAAGCGCTCACAGGGGGCTACACCTTC	CASEALTGGYTF
-	many	15	TRBV20-1	TRBJ2-5	TGCAGTGCTAGAGATATGGAGGGAACGGGAGAGACCCAGTACTTC	CSARDMEGTGETQYF
TRBD2	-	16	TRBV6-5	TRBJ2-2	TGTGCCAGCAGTTCCCCCACGATGGGGGGGACCGGGGAGCTGTTTTTT	CASSSPTMGGTGELFF
-	-	13	TRBV30	TRBJ1-2	TGTGCCTGGAGGGTAGGGGAAGGCTATGGCTACACCTTC	CAWRVGEGYGYTF
-	-	14	TRBV5-1	TRBJ2-5	TGCGCCAGCAGCTTGGAGATAGGGTTAGAGACCCAGTACTTC	CASSLEIGLETQYF
-	many	15	TRBV11-2	TRBJ2-1	TGTGCCAGCAGCTTATTCAGGGGCTCCTACAATGAGCAGTTCTTC	CASSLFRGSYNEQFF
-	many	16	TRBV6-2/TRBV6-3	TRBJ1-5	TGTGCCAGCAGTTACTCTGGACAAATTAGCAATCAGCCCCAGCATTTT	CASSYSGQISNQPQHF
TRBD1	-	16	TRBV5-5	TRBJ2-6	TGTGCCAGCAGCTGGACAGGGAACACTGGGGCCAACGTCCTGACTTTC	CASSWTGNTGANVLTF
-	few	15	TRBV5-5	TRBJ1-1	TGTGCCAGCAGCTTGAGTCTACAGGCCAAGCATGAAGCTTTCTTT	CASSLSLQAKHEAFF
-	few	15	TRBV28	TRBJ2-7	TGTGCCAGCACCCCGATAAGGGGCCCCTACAATGAGCAGTACTTC	CASTPIRGPYNEQYF
TRBD1	-	14	TRBV6-5	TRBJ1-4	TGTACCAGCAGTGACAGGGGAGGTAATGAAAAACTGTTTTTT	CTSSDRGGNEKLFF
-	-	17	TRBV18	TRBJ1-1	TGTGCCAGCTCACCACCGAGAGGCTTCGCCATGAACACTGAAGCTTTCTTT	CASSPPRGFAMNTEAFF
TRBD2	many	16	TRBV9	TRBJ2-1	TGTGCCAGCAGCGGCCGGACTAGCGGGACGTACAATGAGCAGTTCTTC	CASSGRTSGTYNEQFF
TRBD1	-	14	TRBV5-1	TRBJ2-5	TGCGCCAGCAGCTCACAGGGGGTAAGTGAGACCCAGTACTTC	CASSSQGVSETQYF